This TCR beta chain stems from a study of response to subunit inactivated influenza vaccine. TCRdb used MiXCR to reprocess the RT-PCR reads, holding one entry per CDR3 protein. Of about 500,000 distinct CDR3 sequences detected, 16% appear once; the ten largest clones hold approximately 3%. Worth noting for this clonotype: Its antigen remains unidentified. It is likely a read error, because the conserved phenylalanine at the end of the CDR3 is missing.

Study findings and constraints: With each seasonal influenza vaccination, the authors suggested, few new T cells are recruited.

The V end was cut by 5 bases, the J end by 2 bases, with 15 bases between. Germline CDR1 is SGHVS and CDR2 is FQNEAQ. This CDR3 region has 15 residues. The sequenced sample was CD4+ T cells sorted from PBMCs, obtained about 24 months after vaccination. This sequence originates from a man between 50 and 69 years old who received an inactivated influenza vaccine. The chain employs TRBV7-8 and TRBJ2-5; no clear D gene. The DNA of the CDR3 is TGTGCCAGCAGCGAAAGACGGATGTCTCAAGAGACCCAGTACGTC. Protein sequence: CASSERRMSQETQYV.